The entry below gives a single T cell receptor (beta chain) sequence along with its context. The entry originates in a study of blood T cell repertoires in COVID-19. With V trimmed by 2 bases and J by 5 bases, 3 bases remained unmatched. The CDR3 runs 14 residues. Germline loops: CDR1 SGHRS, CDR2 YFSETQ. The table came from immunoSEQ multiplex PCR; TCRdb's copy has only in-frame clones and leaves some out. Seen here are some 120,000 clones, about 86% observed once, and the top ten hold more than 3%. The sequence was collected from a woman aged 50 to 65 with acute or convalescent COVID-19. Sequencing input: peripheral blood. V is TRBV5-1 and J is TRBJ2-1, with 8 bases matching TRBD2. CDR3 coding DNA: TGCGCCAGCAGCTTCCAGCGGGAGAACAATGAGCAGTTCTTC. It translates to CASSFQRENNEQFF.